This T cell receptor beta chain appears in the sequencing data of a study of blood T cell repertoires in COVID-19. Study-level background: From the United States, Italy and Spain came samples of acute and convalescent COVID-19. PBMCs, B-cell-depleted T cells, or T cells were the source of the cDNA or gDNA that made up the material.

The length of the CDR3 is 12 residues. The V gene's germline CDR1 is ENHRY and CDR2 SYGVKD. Trimming left V 10 bases short and J 5 bases short, with 12 bases between. Per the original data handling: Counts of nucleated cells, estimated from reference gene primer amplification, were obtained. Method: immunoSEQ multiplex PCR; TCRdb's copy keeps in-frame clones and lacks some. V and J calls and clone size are copied from that table; D and trimming were computed from the DNA. The table lists about 58,000 clones, roughly nine tenths of them singletons. V gene TRBV10-3 combines with J gene TRBJ1-5; tentatively, D is TRBD1 (5 bases). The sequencing input was peripheral blood. The source is a woman between 65 and 79 years old with active COVID-19. The CDR3 sequence: CATSRGDQPQHF. For the CDR3, the DNA is TGTGCCACCAGCCGGGGGGATCAGCCCCAGCATTTT.